This TCR beta chain is drawn from a study of cytomegalovirus exposure and HLA in healthy donors. With 60 Vbeta and 13 Jbeta primers, the PCR was carried out. Assay used: immunoSEQ multiplex PCR; TCRdb lists only in-frame clones, some missing. The data show approximately 79,000 clones, 60% to 85% seen once. The germline V gene encodes CDR1 SGHVS and CDR2 FNYEAQ. The CDR3 covers 18 residues. The trim removed 4 bases at V and 5 bases at J, leaving 13 bases unmatched. The sequenced material came from PBMCs. This clonotype originated in a boy aged 5-17 years in good health and CMV-seronegative. The V gene is TRBV7-6, the J gene TRBJ2-1; TRBD2 matches at 11 bases. CDR3 in DNA: TGTGCCAGCAGCTCTCCCAGTGGACTAGCGGGCGAGAACAATGAGCAGTTCTTC. Its protein product is CASSSPSGLAGENNEQFF.